The rows below give T cell receptor beta chains drawn from one sample of a study of spatial heterogeneity in lung cancer. MiXCR was run by TCRdb on the 5' RACE reads, yielding one entry per CDR3 protein. The table shows around 18,000 distinct CDR3 sequences, with approximately 5% occurring only once. The sample was lung tumor tissue, taken at surgery. These receptors all stem from a female donor with early-stage non-small cell lung cancer. Each CDR3 is given with its conserved first and last residue. The order of the fields is J gene, V gene, D gene, clone size, CDR3 protein, CDR3 DNA. A D gene is named only where the DNA matches it firmly. Clone size is shown for a subset of rows, as once, few, many or a class of expanded clone.

J: TRBJ2-3; V: TRBV20-1; D: -; size: many; CDR3: CSARDSRGRGDTQYF; DNA: TGCAGTGCTAGAGATTCCAGGGGACGAGGGGATACGCAGTATTTT
J: TRBJ2-6; V: TRBV5-6; D: -; size: many; CDR3: CASSLVAYSGANVLTF; DNA: TGTGCCAGCAGCTTAGTAGCGTACTCTGGGGCCAACGTCCTGACTTTC
J: TRBJ2-2; V: TRBV7-2; D: -; size: few; CDR3: CASSLGSGTGELFF; DNA: TGTGCCAGCAGCTTAGGCTCAGGCACCGGGGAGCTGTTTTTT
J: TRBJ2-3; V: TRBV4-2; D: -; size: medium-sized; CDR3: CASSQLAETGSTDTQYF; DNA: TGTGCCAGCAGCCAACTTGCGGAAACGGGAAGCACAGATACGCAGTATTTT
J: TRBJ2-2; V: TRBV5-1; D: -; size: many; CDR3: CASRTSSSNTGELFF; DNA: TGCGCCAGCAGGACCTCTTCGTCGAACACCGGGGAGCTGTTTTTT
J: TRBJ2-1; V: TRBV4-2; D: -; size: many; CDR3: CASSQDLLGTGSEQFF; DNA: TGTGCCAGCAGCCAGGATCTACTAGGGACCGGTAGTGAGCAGTTCTTC
J: TRBJ2-7; V: TRBV6-1; D: TRBD2; size: many; CDR3: CASRGGLSSYEQYF; DNA: TGTGCCAGCAGGGGGGGGTTAAGCTCCTACGAGCAGTACTTC
J: TRBJ2-1; V: TRBV7-2; D: TRBD2; size: many; CDR3: CASSQFIAGGDNREQFF; DNA: TGTGCCAGCAGCCAATTTATCGCCGGGGGGGACAATAGGGAGCAGTTCTTC
J: TRBJ2-3; V: TRBV7-2; D: TRBD2; size: many; CDR3: CASSSPGLAQDTQYF; DNA: TGTGCCAGCAGCTCCCCGGGACTAGCCCAAGATACGCAGTATTTT
J: TRBJ2-7; V: TRBV29-1; D: -; size: many; CDR3: CSVGGDGFPGFSYEQYF; DNA: TGCAGCGTTGGTGGTGACGGATTCCCAGGGTTCTCCTACGAGCAGTACTTC
J: TRBJ2-5; V: TRBV7-2; D: -; size: medium-sized; CDR3: CASSFIAVQETQYF; DNA: TGTGCCAGCAGCTTTATCGCAGTTCAAGAGACCCAGTACTTC
J: TRBJ1-2; V: TRBV30; D: -; size: many; CDR3: CAWRNSYGYTF; DNA: TGTGCCTGGAGGAACAGCTATGGCTACACCTTC
J: TRBJ1-1; V: TRBV7-2; D: -; size: many; CDR3: CASSTYRGGEAFF; DNA: TGTGCCAGCAGCACATACCGGGGCGGGGAAGCTTTCTTT
J: TRBJ1-4; V: TRBV5-1; D: -; size: many; CDR3: CASQDSSREKLFF; DNA: TGCGCCAGCCAGGACAGCTCCAGGGAAAAACTGTTTTTT
J: TRBJ2-1; V: TRBV5-1; D: TRBD2; size: -; CDR3: CASSPSGRAGNEQFF; DNA: TGCGCCAGCAGTCCTAGCGGGAGGGCTGGGAATGAGCAGTTCTTC
J: TRBJ2-5; V: TRBV7-3; D: -; size: few; CDR3: CASSLNHQETQYF; DNA: TGTGCCAGCAGCTTAAACCACCAAGAGACCCAGTACTTC
J: TRBJ2-6; V: TRBV27; D: -; size: many; CDR3: CASSSDGSGANVLTF; DNA: TGTGCCAGCAGTAGCGACGGCTCTGGGGCCAACGTCCTGACTTTC
J: TRBJ2-3; V: TRBV21-1; D: -; size: many; CDR3: CASSKASLAGGRADTQYF; DNA: TGTGCCAGCAGCAAAGCATCCCTAGCGGGAGGTAGGGCAGATACGCAGTATTTT
J: TRBJ1-1; V: TRBV5-1; D: -; size: many; CDR3: CASSLDPKGTEAFF; DNA: TGCGCCAGCAGCTTGGATCCCAAAGGGACTGAAGCTTTCTTT
J: TRBJ2-5; V: TRBV7-7; D: -; size: many; CDR3: CASSSPGGETQYF; DNA: TGTGCTAGCAGCTCCCCAGGCGGAGAGACCCAGTACTTC
J: TRBJ2-1; V: TRBV6-6; D: -; size: many; CDR3: CASSRYQAGNPFDEQFF; DNA: TGTGCCAGCAGTCGCTACCAAGCCGGGAACCCATTCGATGAGCAGTTCTTC
J: TRBJ1-1; V: TRBV5-1; D: TRBD1; size: many; CDR3: CASSWGTGAEAFF; DNA: TGCGCCAGCAGCTGGGGGACAGGGGCTGAAGCTTTCTTT
J: TRBJ1-1; V: TRBV28; D: -; size: many; CDR3: CASSGGWNTEAFF; DNA: TGTGCCAGCTCTGGGGGTTGGAACACTGAAGCTTTCTTT
J: TRBJ2-7; V: TRBV7-2; D: -; size: -; CDR3: CASSDHSGPYEQYF; DNA: TGTGCCAGCAGCGACCATAGCGGTCCGTACGAGCAGTACTTC
J: TRBJ1-6; V: TRBV7-9; D: -; size: medium-sized; CDR3: CASSRRDGDSPLHF; DNA: TGTGCCAGCAGCCGCCGGGACGGCGATTCACCCCTCCACTTT
J: TRBJ2-2; V: TRBV4-1; D: -; size: many; CDR3: CASRTPGRNTGELFF; DNA: TGCGCCAGCAGAACCCCGGGACGGAACACCGGGGAGCTGTTTTTT
J: TRBJ2-7; V: TRBV12-3/TRBV12-4; D: -; size: medium-sized; CDR3: CASSRGAPPLGEQYF; DNA: TGTGCCAGCAGTCGCGGGGCACCCCCCCTAGGCGAGCAGTACTTC
J: TRBJ2-7; V: TRBV3-1; D: TRBD1; size: few; CDR3: CASSQVSRGTYEQYF; DNA: TGTGCCAGCAGCCAAGTTTCCAGGGGGACCTACGAGCAGTACTTC
J: TRBJ1-1; V: TRBV18; D: -; size: many; CDR3: CASSSREDTEAFF; DNA: TGTGCCAGCTCATCCAGGGAGGACACTGAAGCTTTCTTT
J: TRBJ2-5; V: TRBV24-1; D: -; size: many; CDR3: CATSELGPQETQYF; DNA: TGTGCCACCAGTGAACTGGGACCGCAGGAGACCCAGTACTTC
J: TRBJ1-1; V: TRBV15; D: -; size: many; CDR3: CATSREWDRLSFF; DNA: TGTGCCACCAGCAGAGAGTGGGACCGACTTTCTTTCTTT
J: TRBJ2-1; V: TRBV7-9; D: -; size: many; CDR3: CASSLRDYEQFF; DNA: TGTGCCAGCAGCTTAAGAGACTATGAGCAGTTCTTC
J: TRBJ2-3; V: TRBV7-9; D: TRBD2; size: -; CDR3: CASSLDSAGGTDTQYF; DNA: TGTGCCAGCAGCTTAGATTCGGCGGGAGGGACAGATACGCAGTATTTT
J: TRBJ2-3; V: TRBV28; D: TRBD2; size: many; CDR3: CASGLAGADTQYF; DNA: TGTGCCAGCGGGCTGGCGGGAGCGGATACGCAGTATTTT
J: TRBJ2-2; V: TRBV11-2; D: TRBD2; size: many; CDR3: CASSVLAVNTGELFF; DNA: TGTGCCAGCAGTGTTCTAGCGGTTAACACCGGGGAGCTGTTTTTT
J: TRBJ1-2; V: TRBV9; D: -; size: many; CDR3: CASSVTPANYGYTF; DNA: TGTGCCAGCAGCGTTACCCCAGCTAACTATGGCTACACCTTC
J: TRBJ1-2; V: TRBV19; D: TRBD1; size: -; CDR3: CASTTAAGGNGYTF; DNA: TGTGCCAGTACTACGGCGGCAGGGGGCAATGGCTACACCTTC
J: TRBJ2-2; V: TRBV11-2; D: -; size: -; CDR3: CASSPRTATNTGELFF; DNA: TGTGCCAGCAGCCCAAGAACAGCGACGAACACCGGGGAGCTGTTTTTT
J: TRBJ1-1; V: TRBV29-1; D: -; size: many; CDR3: CSVMDRNTEAFF; DNA: TGCAGCGTAATGGACAGAAACACTGAAGCTTTCTTT
J: TRBJ1-3; V: TRBV27; D: -; size: -; CDR3: CASSRAGPSGNTIYF; DNA: TGTGCCAGCAGTAGGGCAGGTCCTTCTGGAAACACCATATATTTT
J: TRBJ2-7; V: TRBV12-3/TRBV12-4; D: TRBD2; size: many; CDR3: CASSWASGTYEQYF; DNA: TGTGCCAGCAGTTGGGCTAGCGGGACCTACGAGCAGTACTTC
J: TRBJ2-1; V: TRBV12-3/TRBV12-4; D: TRBD2; size: many; CDR3: CASSRREGRSEQFF; DNA: TGTGCCAGCAGTAGGCGGGAGGGCCGGAGTGAGCAGTTCTTC
J: TRBJ2-5; V: TRBV7-9; D: TRBD2; size: many; CDR3: CASSLASGRSETQYF; DNA: TGTGCCAGCAGCTTAGCTAGCGGGAGATCGGAGACCCAGTACTTC
J: TRBJ2-5; V: TRBV28; D: TRBD2; size: many; CDR3: CASSSGLAGELGKTQYF; DNA: TGTGCCAGCAGTTCCGGACTAGCGGGAGAACTGGGGAAGACCCAGTACTTC
J: TRBJ2-1; V: TRBV20-1; D: TRBD2; size: many; CDR3: CSARRTSGRVEQFF; DNA: TGCAGTGCTAGGAGGACTAGCGGGAGGGTTGAGCAGTTCTTC
J: TRBJ2-1; V: TRBV5-1; D: TRBD2; size: medium-sized; CDR3: CASSTLAGVRGEQFF; DNA: TGCGCCAGCAGCACTCTAGCGGGAGTTAGGGGTGAGCAGTTCTTC